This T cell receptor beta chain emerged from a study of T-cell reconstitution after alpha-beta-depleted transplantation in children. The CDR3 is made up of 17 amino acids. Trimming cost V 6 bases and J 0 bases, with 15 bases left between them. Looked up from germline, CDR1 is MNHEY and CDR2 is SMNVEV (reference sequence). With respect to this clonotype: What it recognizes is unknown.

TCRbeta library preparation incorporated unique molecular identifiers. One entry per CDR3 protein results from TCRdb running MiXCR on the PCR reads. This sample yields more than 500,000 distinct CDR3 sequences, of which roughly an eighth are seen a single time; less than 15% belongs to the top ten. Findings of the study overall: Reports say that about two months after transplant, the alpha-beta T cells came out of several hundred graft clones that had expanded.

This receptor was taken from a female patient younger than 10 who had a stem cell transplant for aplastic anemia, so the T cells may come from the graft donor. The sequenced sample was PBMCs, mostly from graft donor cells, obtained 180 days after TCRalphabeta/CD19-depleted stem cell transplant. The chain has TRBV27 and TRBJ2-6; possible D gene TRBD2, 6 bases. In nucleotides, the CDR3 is TGTGCCAGCAGGCCGGGACTCAGTTTCTCTGGGGCCAACGTCCTGACTTTC. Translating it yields CASRPGLSFSGANVLTF.